One and the same sample provided the 9 T cell receptor beta chains below, sequenced in a study of blood T cell repertoires in COVID-19. Here immunoSEQ multiplex PCR was the method, and the copy in TCRdb shows in-frame clones only, minus some. The repertoire consists of some 200,000 clones, with around 84% occurring once and the leading ten covering 2.5% to 3.5%. Sample: peripheral blood. The receptors shown here come from a man in his forties with active or convalescent COVID-19.

This rearrangement joins TRBV2 to TRBJ2-5, with 13 bases lining up with TRBD2. In germline, CDR1 is SNHLY, CDR2 FYNNEI. The J segment lost 3 bases and the V segment lost 6 bases, leaving 10 bases of the junction unmatched. This CDR3 has 17 amino acids. The CDR3 DNA sequence: TGTGCCAGCAGGAAACTAGCGGGGGGGCCGTCGGAAGAGACCCAGTACTTC. Translating it yields CASRKLAGGPSEETQYF.

The V and J genes are TRBV19 and TRBJ1-3, with D possibly matching TRBD1 (5 bases). V was cut by 3 bases and J by 4 bases, with 13 bases left in between. The germline V gene encodes CDR1 LNHDA and CDR2 SQIVND (reference sequence). The CDR3 is 15 residues long. In DNA, the CDR3 is TGTGCCAGTAGTATCGGGGGGAAGTCCGGAAACACCATATATTTT. It yields the protein CASSIGGKSGNTIYF.

The V gene is TRBV5-8, the J gene TRBJ1-2; TRBD1 matches at 8 bases. Trimming removed 0 bases from V and 5 bases from J; junction bases left unmatched: 6. Germline CDR1 SGHTS, CDR2 YDEGEE. The CDR3 spans 15 residues. CDR3 amino acids: CASSLGTGIIYGYTF. The CDR3 nucleotides read TGTGCCAGCAGCTTGGGGACAGGGATAATTTATGGCTACACCTTC.

V is TRBV19 and J is TRBJ2-7; 7 bases align to TRBD1. This CDR3 contains 15 residues. Germline V gene lookup returns CDR1 LNHDA and CDR2 SQIVND (reference sequence). Losses at the gene ends were 6 bases for V and 2 bases for J; bases not matched to a gene: 10. The CDR3 coding sequence is TGTGCCAGTAGGAGCCTGACAGGGCAAACCTACGAGCAGTACTTC. Residues: CASRSLTGQTYEQYF.

The genes are TRBV9 and TRBJ2-1, with TRBD1 identical over 10 bases. Germline loops: CDR1 SGDLS, CDR2 YYNGEE. V shed 0 bases and J 8 bases; nucleotides not matched to a gene: 8. This CDR3 spans 16 amino acids. The CDR3 bases are TGTGCCAGCAGCGTAGCCGGGACAGGGGTTTTCCATGAGCAGTTCTTC. This sequence encodes CASSVAGTGVFHEQFF. The full variable domain, its missing parts supplied by reference TRBV9 and TRBJ2-1, is DSGVTQTPKHLITATGQRVTLRCSPRSGDLSVYWYQQSLDQGLQFLIQYYNGEERAKGNILERFSAQQFPDLHSELNLSSLELGDSALYFCASSVAGTGVFHEQFFGPGTRLTVL.

This clone was recorded once. For the CDR3, the DNA is TGTGCCTCTGGGAAGGGGTCCCCCGTTGTCTACAATGAGCAGTTCTTC. Amino acid sequence: CASGKGSPVVYNEQFF. This chain uses TRBV9 with TRBJ2-1, with D perhaps TRBD1 (5 bases). Germline CDR1 reads SGDLS; CDR2 reads YYNGEE. The CDR3 contains 16 residues. V shed 10 bases and J shed 3 bases, with 23 bases lying between them.

This clone appeared a single time. One end of the junction varies from germline; a read error may be responsible. The chain recombines TRBV18 with TRBJ1-1; D call uncertain. The CDR3 runs 13 residues. Per the germline V gene, CDR1 is KGHSH and CDR2 is LQKENI. This chain's CDR3 is CASSAPGNTEAFF. The CDR3, as DNA: TGTGCCAGCTCAGCACCCGGGAACACTGAAGCTTTCTTT.

There are a few counts of this clone. The gene calls are TRBV2 and TRBJ1-2; TRBD1 might be the D (5 bases). V lost 6 bases and J lost 8, with 10 bases in between. This CDR3 region has 11 residues. Germline V CDR1 and CDR2: SNHLY, FYNNEI. The CDR3 DNA follows: TGTGCCAGCAGCCTCAGGGTAGGCTACACCTTC. Residues: CASSLRVGYTF.

The chain links TRBV11-2 to TRBJ2-3; 7 nucleotides align to TRBD2. The germline gives CDR1 SGHAT, CDR2 FQNNGV. J gave up 5 bases and V 5 bases, and 10 bases lay outside the gene matches. This CDR3 contains 15 residues. The CDR3 region has the DNA TGTGCCAGCAGCCCCCCCGGACTAGTCAGAGATACGCAGTATTTT. Amino acids: CASSPPGLVRDTQYF.